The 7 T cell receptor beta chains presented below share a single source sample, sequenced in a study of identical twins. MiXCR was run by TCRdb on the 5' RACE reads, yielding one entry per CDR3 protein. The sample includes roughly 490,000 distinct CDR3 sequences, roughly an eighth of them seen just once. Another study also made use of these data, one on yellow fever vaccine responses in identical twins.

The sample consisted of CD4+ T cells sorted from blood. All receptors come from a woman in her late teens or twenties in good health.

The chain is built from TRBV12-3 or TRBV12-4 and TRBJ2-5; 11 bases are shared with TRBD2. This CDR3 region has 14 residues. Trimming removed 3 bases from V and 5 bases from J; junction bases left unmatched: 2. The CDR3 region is CASSLTSGTETQYF. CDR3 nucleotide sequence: TGTGCCAGCAGTTTGACTAGCGGGACTGAGACCCAGTACTTC.

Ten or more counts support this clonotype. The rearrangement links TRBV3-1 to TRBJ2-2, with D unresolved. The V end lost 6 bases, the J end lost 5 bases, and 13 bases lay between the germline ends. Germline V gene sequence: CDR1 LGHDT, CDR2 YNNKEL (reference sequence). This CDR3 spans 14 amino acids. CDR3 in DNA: TGTGCCAGCAGAAGGGTCCCCCTTACCGGGGAGCTGTTTTTT. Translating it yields CASRRVPLTGELFF.

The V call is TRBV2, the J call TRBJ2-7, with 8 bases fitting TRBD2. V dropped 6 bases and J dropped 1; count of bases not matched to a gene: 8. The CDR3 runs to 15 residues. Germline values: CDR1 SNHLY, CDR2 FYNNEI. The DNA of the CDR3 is TGTGCCAGCAGGGAGCGGGGGTCCCAATCCTACGAGCAGTACTTC. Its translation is CASRERGSQSYEQYF.

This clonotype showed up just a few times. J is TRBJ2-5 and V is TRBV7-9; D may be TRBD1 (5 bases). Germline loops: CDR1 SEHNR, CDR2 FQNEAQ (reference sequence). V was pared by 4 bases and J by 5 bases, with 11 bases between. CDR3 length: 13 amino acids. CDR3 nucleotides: TGTGCCAGCAGCTCGACAGTTGGGGAGACCCAGTACTTC. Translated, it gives CASSSTVGETQYF.

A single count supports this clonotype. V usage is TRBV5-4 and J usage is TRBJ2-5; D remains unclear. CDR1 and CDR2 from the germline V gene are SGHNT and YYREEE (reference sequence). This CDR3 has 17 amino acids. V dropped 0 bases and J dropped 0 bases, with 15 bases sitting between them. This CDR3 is CASSLDVGTDYQETQYF. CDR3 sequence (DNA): TGTGCCAGCAGCTTGGACGTTGGAACAGACTACCAAGAGACCCAGTACTTC.

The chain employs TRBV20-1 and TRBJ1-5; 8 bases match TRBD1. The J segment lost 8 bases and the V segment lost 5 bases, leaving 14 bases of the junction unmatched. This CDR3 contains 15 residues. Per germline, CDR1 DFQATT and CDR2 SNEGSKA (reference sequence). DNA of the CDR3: TGCAGTGCTTCGCAGGGGGCCTCTCGTGGGGAGCCCCAGCATTTT. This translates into CSASQGASRGEPQHF.

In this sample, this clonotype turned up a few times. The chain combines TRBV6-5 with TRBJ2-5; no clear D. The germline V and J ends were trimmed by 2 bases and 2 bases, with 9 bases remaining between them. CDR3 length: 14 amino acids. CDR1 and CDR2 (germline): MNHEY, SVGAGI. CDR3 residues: CASSYDKPQETQYF. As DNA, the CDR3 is TGTGCCAGCAGTTACGACAAGCCTCAAGAGACCCAGTACTTC.